Detailed here is one T cell receptor (beta chain). The antigen is undetermined. The V end lost 1 base, the J end lost 2 bases, and 10 bases lay between the germline ends. The CDR3 loop spans 15 amino acids. The germline V gene encodes CDR1 KGHSH and CDR2 LQKENI. TCRdb reanalysed the 5' RACE reads using MiXCR and keeps one entry per CDR3 protein. The table records 300,000 to 350,000 distinct CDR3 sequences, approximately 14% of them present only once. The sample is drawn from a study of T-cell memory formation after mild COVID-19. Study background: TCR clusters mostly belonged to single donors. Study results and limitations: Several responding clones turned up in pre-infection memory, indicating that cross-reactive memory may have taken part. Still unconfirmed is whether the second-wave clones peaking on day 37 recognized SARS-CoV-2.

V usage is TRBV18 and J usage is TRBJ2-3, with a weak D call TRBD1 (5 bases). Sequences were obtained from PBMCs or a T cell subset sorted from them (not recorded which). The receptor was derived from a man aged 18 to 35 who had mild COVID-19 (a few samples of this study predate the infection). Cell type and time point are not known. In nucleotides, the CDR3 is TGTGCCAGCTCACCACTTTACAGGAACACAGATACGCAGTATTTT. This translates into CASSPLYRNTDTQYF.